The text below deals with one T cell receptor beta chain. This sample stems from a study of blood T cell repertoires in COVID-19. Background on the study: COVID-19 samples, acute and convalescent, were from the United States, Italy and Spain. In each case, the material was cDNA or gDNA derived from T cells, B-cell-depleted T cells, or PBMCs.

Original methodology: Counts of nucleated cells, estimated from reference gene primer amplification, were obtained. Assay used: immunoSEQ multiplex PCR; TCRdb lists only in-frame clones, some missing. That table gives V, J and clone size, and the DNA gave D and trimming. The sample yields roughly 110,000 clones, around 80% seen once. From germline, CDR1 is SGHVS and CDR2 FQNEAQ. V was pared by 5 bases and J by 7 bases, with 17 bases between. This CDR3 has 14 amino acids. Input material: peripheral blood. The chain links TRBV7-8 to TRBJ1-1; no clear D. The TCR was taken from a man in his sixties or seventies with acute or convalescent COVID-19. Written as DNA, the CDR3 is TGTGCCAGCAGCCGAGGAGGCCAGAGCCGTGAAGCTTTCTTT. This translates into CASSRGGQSREAFF. Full variable domain (missing parts from reference TRBV7-8 and TRBJ1-1): GAGVSQSPRYKVAKRGQDVALRCDPISGHVSLFWYQQALGQGPEFLTYFQNEAQLDKSGLPSDRFFAERPEGSVSTLKIQRTQQEDSAVYLCASSRGGQSREAFFGQGTRLTVV.